This entry concerns a single T cell receptor (beta chain). What it binds is unknown. Other DNA sequences within the sample encode an identical CDR3. PCR employed 60 Vbeta and 13 Jbeta primers. Some clones are missing from TCRdb's copy, which holds only in-frame ones; the method was immunoSEQ multiplex PCR. The sample lists 100,000 to 120,000 clones, 67% seen once, with 7.5% to 9% in the top ten. Germline V CDR1 and CDR2: MNHNS, SASEGT. The CDR3 is 15 residues long. With V trimmed by 6 bases and J by 6 bases, 9 bases remained unmatched. This specimen comes from a study of cytomegalovirus exposure and HLA in healthy donors. Study results and caveats: It was confirmed in vitro that three of the CMV-associated chains were specific for CMV antigens.

Material: PBMCs. The chain is built from TRBV6-1 and TRBJ1-3; 9 nucleotides agree with TRBD1. This TCR derives from a man aged 18 to 29 in good health and CMV-seropositive. The CDR3 sequence is CASSRDRGYENTIYF. CDR3 in DNA: TGTGCCAGCAGCCGCGACAGGGGGTATGAAAACACCATATATTTT.